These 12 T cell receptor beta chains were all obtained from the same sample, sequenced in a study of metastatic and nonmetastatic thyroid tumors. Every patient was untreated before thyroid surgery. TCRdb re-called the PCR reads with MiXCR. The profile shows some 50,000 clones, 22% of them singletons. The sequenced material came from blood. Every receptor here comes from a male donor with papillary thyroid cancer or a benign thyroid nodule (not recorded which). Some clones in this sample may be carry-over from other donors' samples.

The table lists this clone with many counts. The CDR3 sequence is CASSSYSGANEQFF. CDR3 bases: TGTGCCAGCAGCTCCTATAGCGGGGCAAATGAGCAGTTCTTC. The J gene is TRBJ2-1, the V gene TRBV9; 8 positions match TRBD2. Unmatched junction bases numbered 7, after V lost 4 bases and J lost 7 bases. There are 14 residues in the CDR3. Germline loops: CDR1 SGDLS, CDR2 YYNGEE.

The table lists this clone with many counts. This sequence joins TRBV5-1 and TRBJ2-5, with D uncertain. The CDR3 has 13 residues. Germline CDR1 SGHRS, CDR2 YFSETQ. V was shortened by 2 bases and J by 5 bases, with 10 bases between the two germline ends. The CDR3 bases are TGCGCCAGCAGCTTTTTGACGTCGGAGACCCAGTACTTC. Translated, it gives CASSFLTSETQYF. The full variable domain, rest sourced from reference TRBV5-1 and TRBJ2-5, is KAGVTQTPRYLIKTRGQQVTLSCSPISGHRSVSWYQQTPGQGLQFLFEYFSETQRNKGNFPGRFSGRQFSNSRSEMNVSTLELGDSALYLCASSFLTSETQYFGPGTRLLVL.

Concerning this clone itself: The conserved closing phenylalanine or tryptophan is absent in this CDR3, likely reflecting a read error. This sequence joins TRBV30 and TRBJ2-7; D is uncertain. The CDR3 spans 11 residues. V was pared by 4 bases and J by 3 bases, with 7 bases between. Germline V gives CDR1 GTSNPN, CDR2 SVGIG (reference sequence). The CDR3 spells CAWKGYYEQYL. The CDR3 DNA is TGTGCCTGGAAAGGGTACTACGAGCAGTACTTG.

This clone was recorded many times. Here the CDR3 reads CASHRDRSNQPQHF. CDR3 DNA sequence: TGTGCCAGTCACAGGGATAGGAGCAATCAGCCCCAGCATTTT. V gene TRBV19 combines with J gene TRBJ1-5; a possible D gene is TRBD1 (6 bases). V lost 8 bases, J lost 1 base, and 12 bases lay in between. CDR1 LNHDA and CDR2 SQIVND come from the germline V gene (reference sequence). The CDR3 length is 14 residues. The whole variable domain, remainder taken from reference TRBV19 and TRBJ1-5, is DGGITQSPKYLFRKEGQNVTLSCEQNLNHDAMYWYRQDPGQGLRLIYYSQIVNDFQKGDIAEGYSVSREKKESFPLTVTSAQKNPTAFYLCASHRDRSNQPQHFGDGTRLSIL.

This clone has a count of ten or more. The CDR3 nucleotides read TGCAGCGTTGAACTTCTCGACAGGGGGAACGAGCAGTACTTC. This gives the protein CSVELLDRGNEQYF. The chain couples TRBV29-1 to TRBJ2-7, with 9 positions matching TRBD1. Germline CDR1 SQVTM, CDR2 ANQGSEA. The CDR3 is 14 amino acids. Unmatched junction bases numbered 7, after V lost 2 bases and J lost 5 bases.

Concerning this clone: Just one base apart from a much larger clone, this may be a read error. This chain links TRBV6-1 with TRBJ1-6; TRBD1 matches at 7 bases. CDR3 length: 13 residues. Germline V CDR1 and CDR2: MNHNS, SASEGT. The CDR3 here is CASRKQGRSPPHF. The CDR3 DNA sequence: TGTGCCAGCAGGAAACAGGGGCGATCACCCCCCCACTTT.

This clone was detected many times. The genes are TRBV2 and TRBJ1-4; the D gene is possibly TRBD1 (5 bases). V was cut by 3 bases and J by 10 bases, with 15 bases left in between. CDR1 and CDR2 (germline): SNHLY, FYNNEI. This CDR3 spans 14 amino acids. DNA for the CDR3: TGTGCCAGCAGTGAGACAGCCGCGTCGGGAAAACTGTTTTTT. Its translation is CASSETAASGKLFF.

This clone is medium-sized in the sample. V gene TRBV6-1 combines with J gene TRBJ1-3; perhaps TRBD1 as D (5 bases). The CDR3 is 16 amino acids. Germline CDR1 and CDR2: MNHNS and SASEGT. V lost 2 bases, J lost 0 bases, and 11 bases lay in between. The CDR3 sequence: CASSELAGGSGNTIYF. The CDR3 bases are TGTGCCAGCAGTGAACTAGCGGGGGGCTCTGGAAACACCATATATTTT.

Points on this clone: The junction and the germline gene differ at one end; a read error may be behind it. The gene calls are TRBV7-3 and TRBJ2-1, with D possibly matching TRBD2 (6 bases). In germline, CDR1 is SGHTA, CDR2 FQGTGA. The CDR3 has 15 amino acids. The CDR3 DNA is TGTGCCAGCAGCTCGATCGGGGGAATTTACAATGAGCAGATCTTC. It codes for CASSSIGGIYNEQIF.

This CDR3 reads CASRPSGGSGTEAFF. DNA of the CDR3: TGTGCCAGCAGGCCAAGTGGGGGTTCTGGCACTGAAGCTTTCTTT. The chain couples TRBV7-9 to TRBJ1-1; D is possibly TRBD1 (5 bases). Trimming pared 6 bases from V and 4 bases from J, leaving 18 bases between. CDR3 length equals 15 residues. Germline V CDR1 and CDR2: SEHNR, FQNEAQ (reference sequence).

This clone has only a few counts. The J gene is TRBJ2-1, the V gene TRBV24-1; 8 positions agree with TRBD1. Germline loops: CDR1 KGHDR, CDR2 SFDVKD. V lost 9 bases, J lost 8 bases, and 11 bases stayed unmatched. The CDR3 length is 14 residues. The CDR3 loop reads CATSGTGGSDEQFF. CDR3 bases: TGTGCCACCTCCGGGACAGGTGGATCGGATGAGCAGTTCTTC.

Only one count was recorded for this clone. The CDR3 here is CSAPKGIGRLEQYF. CDR3 bases: TGCAGTGCTCCCAAGGGTATAGGTCGGCTCGAGCAGTACTTC. J is TRBJ2-7 and V is TRBV20-1; the D is unclear. The CDR3 loop spans 14 amino acids. The germline V gene encodes CDR1 DFQATT and CDR2 SNEGSKA (reference sequence). V was pared by 5 bases and J by 6 bases, with 20 bases between.